This is a list of T cell receptor beta chains from one sample in a study of response to subunit inactivated influenza vaccine. Each CDR3 protein gets one entry after TCRdb re-called the RT-PCR reads with MiXCR. The table lists hundreds of thousands of distinct CDR3 sequences, approximately 15% of them singletons. The specimen comprised PBMCs from blood, sampled roughly 13 days after vaccination. The source of these receptors is a man between 50 and 59 years old who received an inactivated influenza vaccine. The CDR3 runs from the conserved cysteine through the conserved F or W. The order of the fields is D gene, V gene, J gene, CDR3 protein. A D gene is named only where the DNA matches it firmly.

d_call: -
v_call: TRBV28
j_call: TRBJ2-1
cdr3_aa: CASSSFGQNYNEQFF

d_call: -
v_call: TRBV15
j_call: TRBJ2-3
cdr3_aa: CATSRFRGGRSTDTQYF

d_call: -
v_call: TRBV12-5
j_call: TRBJ1-1
cdr3_aa: CASGLGGAPTEAFF

d_call: TRBD1
v_call: TRBV5-5
j_call: TRBJ1-6
cdr3_aa: CASSLSPGGGGDSPLHF

d_call: TRBD2
v_call: TRBV29-1
j_call: TRBJ2-3
cdr3_aa: CSVVAGLAGTDTQYF

d_call: -
v_call: TRBV19
j_call: TRBJ2-7
cdr3_aa: CASSIDWSGYEQYF

d_call: TRBD1
v_call: TRBV4-3
j_call: TRBJ2-7
cdr3_aa: CASSQAPDRGSYEQYF

d_call: -
v_call: TRBV3-1
j_call: TRBJ2-7
cdr3_aa: CASSQNLIRDTAYEQYF

d_call: -
v_call: TRBV27
j_call: TRBJ2-7
cdr3_aa: CASSLGPATYEQYF

d_call: -
v_call: TRBV25-1
j_call: TRBJ2-6
cdr3_aa: CASSESGLGANVLTF

d_call: -
v_call: TRBV20-1
j_call: TRBJ2-7
cdr3_aa: CSARALRDTTYEQYF

d_call: TRBD2
v_call: TRBV7-2
j_call: TRBJ2-5
cdr3_aa: CASSLTSGRQETQYF

d_call: TRBD1
v_call: TRBV29-1
j_call: TRBJ2-3
cdr3_aa: CSTRDSNTDTQYF

d_call: TRBD2
v_call: TRBV6-2/TRBV6-3
j_call: TRBJ2-1
cdr3_aa: CASSNPSGGSYNEQFF

d_call: -
v_call: TRBV9
j_call: TRBJ1-1
cdr3_aa: CASSASNLGAFF

d_call: TRBD1
v_call: TRBV7-2
j_call: TRBJ2-1
cdr3_aa: CASSPGQGRSPYNEQFF

d_call: -
v_call: TRBV5-1
j_call: TRBJ1-2
cdr3_aa: CASSLGYGSIREPLLNYGYTF

d_call: -
v_call: TRBV4-3
j_call: TRBJ1-5
cdr3_aa: CASSQGISGANQPQHF

d_call: -
v_call: TRBV29-1
j_call: TRBJ2-5
cdr3_aa: CSVVGATAVETQYF